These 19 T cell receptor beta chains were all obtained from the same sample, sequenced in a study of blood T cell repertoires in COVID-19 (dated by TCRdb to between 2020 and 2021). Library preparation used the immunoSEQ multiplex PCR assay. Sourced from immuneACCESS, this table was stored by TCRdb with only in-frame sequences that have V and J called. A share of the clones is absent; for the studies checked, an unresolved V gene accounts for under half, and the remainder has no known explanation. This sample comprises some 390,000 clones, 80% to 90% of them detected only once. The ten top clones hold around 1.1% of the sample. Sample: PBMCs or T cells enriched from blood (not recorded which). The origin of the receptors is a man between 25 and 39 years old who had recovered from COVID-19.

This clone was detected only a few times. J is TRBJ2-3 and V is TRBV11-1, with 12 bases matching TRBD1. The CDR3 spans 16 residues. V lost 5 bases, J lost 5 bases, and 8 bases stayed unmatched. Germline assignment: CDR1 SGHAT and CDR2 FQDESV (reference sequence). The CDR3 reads CASSQTGTGGRDTQYF. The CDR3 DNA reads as TGTGCCAGCAGCCAGACCGGGACAGGGGGCAGAGATACGCAGTATTTT.

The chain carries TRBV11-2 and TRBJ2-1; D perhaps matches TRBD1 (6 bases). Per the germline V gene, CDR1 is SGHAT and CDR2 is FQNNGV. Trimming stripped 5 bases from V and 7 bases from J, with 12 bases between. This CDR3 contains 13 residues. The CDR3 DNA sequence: TGTGCCAGCAGCATTGGACAGCCAAATGAGCAGTTCTTC. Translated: CASSIGQPNEQFF.

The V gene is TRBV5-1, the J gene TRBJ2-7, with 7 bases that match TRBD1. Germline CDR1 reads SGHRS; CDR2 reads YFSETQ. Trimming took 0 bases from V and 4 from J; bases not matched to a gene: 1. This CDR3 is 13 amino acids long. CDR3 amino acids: CASSLGDRYEQYF. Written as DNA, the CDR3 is TGCGCCAGCAGCTTGGGGGACAGATACGAGCAGTACTTC.

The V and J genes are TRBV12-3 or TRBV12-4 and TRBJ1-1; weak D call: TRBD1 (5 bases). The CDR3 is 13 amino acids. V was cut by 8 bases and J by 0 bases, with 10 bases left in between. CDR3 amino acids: CASLQGMNTEAFF. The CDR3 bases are TGTGCCAGCCTGCAGGGCATGAACACTGAAGCTTTCTTT.

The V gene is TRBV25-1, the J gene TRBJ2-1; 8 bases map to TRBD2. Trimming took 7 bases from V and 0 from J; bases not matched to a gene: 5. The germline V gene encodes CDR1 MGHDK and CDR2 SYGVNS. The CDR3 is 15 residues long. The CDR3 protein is CASNPSGSSYNEQFF. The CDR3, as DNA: TGTGCCAGCAACCCCAGCGGGAGCTCCTACAATGAGCAGTTCTTC.

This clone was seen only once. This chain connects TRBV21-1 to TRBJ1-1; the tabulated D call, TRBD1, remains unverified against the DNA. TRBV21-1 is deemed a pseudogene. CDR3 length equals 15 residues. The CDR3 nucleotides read TGTGCCAGCAGCAACCCAAGACAGGGGGCCGGTGAAGCTTTCTTT. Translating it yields CASSNPRQGAGEAFF.

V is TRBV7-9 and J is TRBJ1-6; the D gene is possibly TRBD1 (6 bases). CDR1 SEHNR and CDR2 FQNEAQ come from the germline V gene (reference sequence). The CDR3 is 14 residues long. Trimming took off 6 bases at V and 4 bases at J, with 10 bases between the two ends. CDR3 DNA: TGTGCCAGCAGGGGGGACACATATAATTCACCCCTCCACTTT. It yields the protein CASRGDTYNSPLHF.

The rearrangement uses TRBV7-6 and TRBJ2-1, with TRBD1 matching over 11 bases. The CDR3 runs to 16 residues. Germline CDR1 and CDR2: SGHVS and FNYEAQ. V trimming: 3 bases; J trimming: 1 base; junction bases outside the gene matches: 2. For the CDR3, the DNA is TGTGCCAGCAGCTTGGGACAGGGGGGGTCCTACAATGAGCAGTTCTTC. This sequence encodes CASSLGQGGSYNEQFF.

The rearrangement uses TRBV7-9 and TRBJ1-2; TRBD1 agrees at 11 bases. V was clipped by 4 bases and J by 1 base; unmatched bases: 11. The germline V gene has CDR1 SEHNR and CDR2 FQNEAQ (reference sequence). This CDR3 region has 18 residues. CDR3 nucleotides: TGTGCCAGCAGCTCAATCGGACAGGGGGCAGGAGGTAACTATGGCTACACCTTC. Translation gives CASSSIGQGAGGNYGYTF.

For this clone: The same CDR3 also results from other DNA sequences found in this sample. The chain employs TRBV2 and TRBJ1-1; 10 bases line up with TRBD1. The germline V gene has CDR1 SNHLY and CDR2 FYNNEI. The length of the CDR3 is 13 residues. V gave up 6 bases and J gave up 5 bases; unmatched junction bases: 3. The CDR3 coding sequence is TGTGCCAGCAGCGGACAGGGGGGGACTGAAGCTTTCTTT. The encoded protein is CASSGQGGTEAFF.

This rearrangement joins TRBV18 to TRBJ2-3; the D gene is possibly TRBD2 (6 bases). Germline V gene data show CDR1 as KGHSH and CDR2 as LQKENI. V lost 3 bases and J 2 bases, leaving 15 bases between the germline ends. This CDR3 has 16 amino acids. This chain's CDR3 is CASSPNVASATDTQYF. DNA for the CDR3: TGTGCCAGCTCACCTAACGTAGCTAGCGCCACAGATACGCAGTATTTT.

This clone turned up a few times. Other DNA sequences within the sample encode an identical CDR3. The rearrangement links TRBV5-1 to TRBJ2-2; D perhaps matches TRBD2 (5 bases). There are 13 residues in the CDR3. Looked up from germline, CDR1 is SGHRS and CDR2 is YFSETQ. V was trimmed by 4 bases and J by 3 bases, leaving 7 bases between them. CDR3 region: CASSGGYTGELFF. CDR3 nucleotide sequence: TGCGCCAGCAGCGGAGGTTACACCGGGGAGCTGTTTTTT.

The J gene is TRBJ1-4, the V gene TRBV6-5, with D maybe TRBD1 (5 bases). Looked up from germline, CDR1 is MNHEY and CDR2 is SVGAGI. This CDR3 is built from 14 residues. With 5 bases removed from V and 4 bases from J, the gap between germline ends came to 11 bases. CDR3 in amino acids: CASSRTRYNEKLFF. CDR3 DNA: TGTGCCAGCAGTAGGACACGGTATAATGAAAAACTGTTTTTT.

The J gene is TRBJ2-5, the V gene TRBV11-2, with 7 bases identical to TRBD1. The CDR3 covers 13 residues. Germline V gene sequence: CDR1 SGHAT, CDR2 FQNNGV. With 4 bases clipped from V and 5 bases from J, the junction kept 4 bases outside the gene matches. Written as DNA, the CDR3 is TGTGCCAGCAGCTATCGGACAGGCGAGACCCAGTACTTC. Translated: CASSYRTGETQYF.

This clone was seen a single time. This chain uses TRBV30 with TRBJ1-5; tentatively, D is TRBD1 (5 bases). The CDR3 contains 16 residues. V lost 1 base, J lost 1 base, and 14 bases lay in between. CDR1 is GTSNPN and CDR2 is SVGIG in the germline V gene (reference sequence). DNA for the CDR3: TGTGCCTGGAGTGCACAGGAGTCATTGAGCAATCAGCCCCAGCATTTT. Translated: CAWSAQESLSNQPQHF.

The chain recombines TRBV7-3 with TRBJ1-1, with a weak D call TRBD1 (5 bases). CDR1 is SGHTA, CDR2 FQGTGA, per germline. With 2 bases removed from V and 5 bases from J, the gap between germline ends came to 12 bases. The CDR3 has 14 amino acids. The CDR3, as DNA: TGTGCCAGCAGCTTAGATCATAGGGGTACTGAAGCTTTCTTT. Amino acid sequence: CASSLDHRGTEAFF. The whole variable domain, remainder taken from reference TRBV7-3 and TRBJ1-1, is GAGVSQTPSNKVTEKGKYVELRCDPISGHTALYWYRQSLGQGPEFLIYFQGTGAADDSGLPNDRFFAVRPEGSVSTLKIQRTERGDSAVYLCASSLDHRGTEAFFGQGTRLTVV.

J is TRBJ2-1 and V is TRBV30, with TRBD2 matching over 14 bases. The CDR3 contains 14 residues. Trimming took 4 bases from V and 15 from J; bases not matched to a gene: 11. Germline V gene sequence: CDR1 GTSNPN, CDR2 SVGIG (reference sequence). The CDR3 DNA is TGTGCCTGGATCGGCAAGGGACTAGCGGGAGTTGGGTTCTTC. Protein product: CAWIGKGLAGVGFF.

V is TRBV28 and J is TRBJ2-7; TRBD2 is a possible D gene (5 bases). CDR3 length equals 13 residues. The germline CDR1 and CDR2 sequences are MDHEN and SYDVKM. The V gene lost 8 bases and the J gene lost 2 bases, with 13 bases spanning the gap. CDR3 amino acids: CASHRGGTYEQYF. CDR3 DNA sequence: TGTGCCAGCCACCGTGGAGGCACCTACGAGCAGTACTTC.

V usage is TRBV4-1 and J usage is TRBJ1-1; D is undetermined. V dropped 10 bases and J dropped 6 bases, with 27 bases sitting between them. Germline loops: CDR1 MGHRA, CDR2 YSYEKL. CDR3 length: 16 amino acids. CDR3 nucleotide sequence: TGCGCCAACAAAAACCGGGAAGGGATTTCTGCGGCTGAAGCTTTCTTT. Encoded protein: CANKNREGISAAEAFF.